The present entry profiles one T cell receptor beta chain with its context. Its target is unknown. With 7 bases removed from V and 7 bases from J, the gap between germline ends came to 20 bases. The CDR3 contains 14 residues. From germline, CDR1 is MDHEN and CDR2 SYDVKM. The sample originates from a study of beta chain features in type 1 diabetes. Isolated RNA was reverse transcribed in full, so expressed TCRB transcripts were sequenced. Assay: immunoSEQ multiplex PCR; the TCRdb copy retains only in-frame clones and omits some. The sample carries hundreds of thousands of clones, roughly 12% recorded once. Study findings and constraints: It was among patients, rather than healthy donors, that naive, central memory and Treg TCRB repertoires appeared more similar. Shorter TCRB CDR3s, moderately but significantly so, were found in Type 1 diabetes patients in all four CD4+ subsets.

The chain uses TRBV28 and TRBJ2-7; D is possibly TRBD1 (5 bases). This TCR came from a man younger than 35 in good health. Sequenced input: naive CD4+ T cells from blood. DNA of the CDR3: TGTGCCAGCACTCTGGGCCCAGGGCGCGCGGAGCAGTACTTC. Amino acid sequence: CASTLGPGRAEQYF.